Listed below are T cell receptor beta chains from one sample, sequenced in a study of T cells after yellow fever vaccination. TCRdb redid the calling of the 5' RACE reads with MiXCR, one entry per CDR3 protein. The sample lists approximately 600,000 distinct CDR3 sequences, approximately 13% occurring once. The sequencing used PBMCs, collected on the day of the yellow fever booster vaccination. These receptors were taken from a man younger than 45 who received the YFV17D yellow fever vaccine. CDR3s include the opening cysteine and the closing phenylalanine or tryptophan. D genes are given only for firm matches. Where a row states a size, it is once, few, many or the class of an expanded clone; other rows omit it.

J gene: TRBJ2-1; D gene: NA; V gene: TRBV20-1; clone size: NA; CDR3 protein: CSASSQFF; CDR3 DNA: TGCAGTGCTAGCTCTCAGTTCTTC
J gene: TRBJ2-1; D gene: TRBD2; V gene: TRBV20-1; clone size: few; CDR3 protein: CSARVPSGRNEQFF; CDR3 DNA: TGCAGTGCTAGAGTCCCTAGCGGCAGGAATGAGCAGTTCTTC
J gene: TRBJ2-1; D gene: NA; V gene: TRBV15; clone size: NA; CDR3 protein: CAEQGNEQFF; CDR3 DNA: TGTGCCGAACAGGGTAATGAGCAGTTCTTC
J gene: TRBJ2-7; D gene: NA; V gene: TRBV7-8; clone size: many; CDR3 protein: CASSFGLSYEQYF; CDR3 DNA: TGTGCCAGCAGCTTTGGGCTGTCCTACGAGCAGTACTTC
J gene: TRBJ2-1; D gene: NA; V gene: TRBV5-1; clone size: few; CDR3 protein: CASSFIRPYNEQFF; CDR3 DNA: TGCGCCAGCAGCTTTATCAGACCCTACAATGAGCAGTTCTTC
J gene: TRBJ2-7; D gene: NA; V gene: TRBV10-2; clone size: NA; CDR3 protein: CASSESSGMTYEQYF; CDR3 DNA: TGCGCCAGCAGTGAGTCATCGGGGATGACCTACGAGCAGTACTTC
J gene: TRBJ1-5; D gene: NA; V gene: TRBV7-2; clone size: few; CDR3 protein: CASQGPGPQHF; CDR3 DNA: TGTGCCAGTCAGGGGCCGGGGCCCCAGCATTTT
J gene: TRBJ2-5; D gene: NA; V gene: TRBV7-3; clone size: NA; CDR3 protein: CASSFGRRETQYF; CDR3 DNA: TGTGCCAGCAGCTTTGGGCGAAGGGAGACCCAGTACTTC
J gene: TRBJ1-1; D gene: TRBD1; V gene: TRBV20-1; clone size: few; CDR3 protein: CSADSQGAAFF; CDR3 DNA: TGCAGTGCTGACTCCCAGGGGGCGGCTTTCTTT
J gene: TRBJ2-1; D gene: NA; V gene: TRBV12-3/TRBV12-4; clone size: few; CDR3 protein: CASSLAQGVRQFF; CDR3 DNA: TGTGCCAGCAGTTTAGCGCAAGGTGTGAGGCAGTTCTTC
J gene: TRBJ2-2; D gene: NA; V gene: TRBV15; clone size: NA; CDR3 protein: CATSRDAAGRGTGELFF; CDR3 DNA: TGTGCCACCAGCAGAGATGCGGCAGGGAGAGGCACCGGGGAGCTGTTTTTT
J gene: TRBJ2-5; D gene: NA; V gene: TRBV4-2; clone size: many; CDR3 protein: CASSQGPRGETQYF; CDR3 DNA: TGTGCCAGCAGCCAGGGACCTAGAGGAGAGACCCAGTACTTC
J gene: TRBJ2-7; D gene: TRBD2; V gene: TRBV28; clone size: few; CDR3 protein: CASSFGAGGVEQYF; CDR3 DNA: TGTGCCAGCAGTTTCGGCGCGGGAGGGGTCGAGCAGTACTTC
J gene: TRBJ2-7; D gene: NA; V gene: TRBV27; clone size: many; CDR3 protein: CASKGGGRTWEQYF; CDR3 DNA: TGTGCCAGCAAGGGGGGAGGGAGAACGTGGGAGCAGTACTTC
J gene: TRBJ2-1; D gene: NA; V gene: TRBV27; clone size: few; CDR3 protein: CASSLSPTNEQFF; CDR3 DNA: TGTGCCAGCAGTTTATCTCCGACTAATGAGCAGTTCTTC
J gene: TRBJ2-7; D gene: NA; V gene: TRBV29-1; clone size: NA; CDR3 protein: CSACGVGYEQYF; CDR3 DNA: TGCAGCGCCTGCGGAGTTGGCTACGAGCAGTACTTC
J gene: TRBJ2-1; D gene: NA; V gene: TRBV14; clone size: NA; CDR3 protein: CASSAFLGAYNEQFF; CDR3 DNA: TGTGCCAGCAGCGCTTTTTTAGGAGCCTACAATGAGCAGTTCTTC
J gene: TRBJ2-1; D gene: NA; V gene: TRBV5-1; clone size: NA; CDR3 protein: CASSGQGSYNEQFF; CDR3 DNA: TGCGCCAGCAGCGGGCAGGGGTCCTACAATGAGCAGTTCTTC
J gene: TRBJ2-1; D gene: TRBD2; V gene: TRBV6-1; clone size: NA; CDR3 protein: CAIWGAGGLGNEQFF; CDR3 DNA: TGTGCCATCTGGGGGGCGGGAGGGCTGGGGAATGAGCAGTTCTTC
J gene: TRBJ2-1; D gene: NA; V gene: TRBV3-1; clone size: few; CDR3 protein: CASSQGTMGNEQFF; CDR3 DNA: TGTGCCAGCAGCCAAGGCACTATGGGCAATGAGCAGTTCTTC
J gene: TRBJ2-2; D gene: NA; V gene: TRBV7-2; clone size: few; CDR3 protein: CASRSGGQITGELFF; CDR3 DNA: TGTGCCAGCCGCTCCGGAGGGCAGATCACCGGGGAGCTGTTTTTT
J gene: TRBJ1-1; D gene: NA; V gene: TRBV6-1; clone size: NA; CDR3 protein: CASSGHGGLNTEAFF; CDR3 DNA: TGTGCCAGCAGTGGCCATGGAGGACTGAACACTGAAGCTTTCTTT
J gene: TRBJ2-1; D gene: TRBD2; V gene: TRBV11-1; clone size: NA; CDR3 protein: CASSGGLAGGPSYNEQFF; CDR3 DNA: TGTGCCAGCAGCGGGGGACTAGCGGGAGGGCCCTCCTACAATGAGCAGTTCTTC
J gene: TRBJ2-3; D gene: TRBD2; V gene: TRBV7-9; clone size: few; CDR3 protein: CASATSGRMTDTQYF; CDR3 DNA: TGTGCCAGCGCGACTAGCGGGAGGATGACAGATACGCAGTATTTT
J gene: TRBJ2-3; D gene: NA; V gene: TRBV7-2; clone size: NA; CDR3 protein: CASSTKTGGDTQYF; CDR3 DNA: TGTGCCAGCAGCACCAAGACCGGCGGAGATACGCAGTATTTT